This TCR beta chain was sequenced in a study of cytomegalovirus exposure and HLA in healthy donors. Whole-study findings and limits: In a later analysis, at a false discovery rate of 0.05, about 15,000 TCR beta sequences were associated with HLA alleles.

Worth noting for this clone: Antigen unknown.

The CDR3 has 15 residues. The germline CDR1 and CDR2 sequences are SGDLS and YYNGEE. V lost 4 bases and J lost 0; bases outside the gene matches: 6. PCR was performed using 60 Vbeta and 13 Jbeta primers. Method: immunoSEQ multiplex PCR; TCRdb's copy keeps in-frame clones and lacks some. The data show 150,000 to 200,000 clones, roughly 85% seen once. Sequenced material: PBMCs. The sequence derives from a man aged 18 to 30 in good health and CMV-seropositive. The rearrangement uses TRBV9 and TRBJ2-7, with 8 bases matching TRBD1. CDR3 in amino acids: CASSPPTGGSYEQYF. Written as DNA, the CDR3 is TGTGCCAGCAGCCCCCCCACAGGGGGCTCCTACGAGCAGTACTTC.